These 12 T cell receptor beta chains were sequenced from one sample in a study of blood T cell repertoires in COVID-19. Using immunoSEQ multiplex PCR, the repertoire was profiled, and TCRdb retains in-frame clones only, with some absent. The data show about 68,000 clones, with 90% seen just once and roughly 0.53% held by the top ten. Sequenced: peripheral blood. The receptors originated from a man over 45 with COVID-19, enrolled during active disease.

This chain uses TRBV4-1 with TRBJ2-3; 7 nucleotides line up with TRBD1. CDR3 length equals 14 residues. J was trimmed by 0 bases and V by 6 bases; bases with no gene match: 3. Germline-derived CDR1 and CDR2 are MGHRA and YSYEKL. The DNA of the CDR3 is TGCGCCAGCAGTCGACAGGGAAGCACAGATACGCAGTATTTT. Translation gives CASSRQGSTDTQYF.

The chain carries TRBV5-1 and TRBJ2-7; D perhaps matches TRBD1 (5 bases). The CDR3 totals 13 residues. The V gene lost 4 bases and the J gene lost 2 bases, with 10 bases spanning the gap. The germline gives CDR1 SGHRS, CDR2 YFSETQ. The CDR3 region is CASSPRATYEQYF. Written as DNA, the CDR3 is TGCGCCAGCAGCCCCAGGGCTACCTACGAGCAGTACTTC.

The rearrangement links TRBV3-1 (or the pseudogene TRBV3-2) to TRBJ2-4; D might be TRBD2 (6 bases). The CDR3 loop spans 15 amino acids. Trimming removed 5 bases at V and 1 base at J, with 12 bases between. CDR1 is LGHDT and CDR2 is YNNKEL in the germline V gene (reference sequence). DNA of the CDR3: TGTGCCAGCAGCAAGGAGGGGACGGCCAAAAACATTCAGTACTTC. Protein sequence: CASSKEGTAKNIQYF.

This chain joins TRBV28 and TRBJ1-2; D may be TRBD1 (6 bases). There are 15 residues in the CDR3. CDR1 is MDHEN, CDR2 SYDVKM, per germline. V lost 2 bases and J 3 bases, leaving 13 bases between the germline ends. DNA of the CDR3: TGTGCCAGCAGTTTAGTGTGGGGGCATGACTATGGCTACACCTTC. Amino acids: CASSLVWGHDYGYTF.

This clone was recorded once. The J gene is TRBJ1-6, the V gene TRBV6-4; no firm D call. Germline CDR1 and CDR2: MRHNA and SNTAGT. Trimming stripped 3 bases from V and 7 bases from J, with 13 bases between. The CDR3 is 15 amino acids. The CDR3 sequence is CASSEVYPGNSPLHF. For the CDR3, the DNA is TGTGCCAGCAGTGAGGTGTATCCGGGGAATTCACCCCTCCACTTT.

V usage is TRBV11-1 and J usage is TRBJ2-5; D is unresolved. With 3 bases removed from V and 2 bases from J, the gap between germline ends came to 7 bases. The CDR3 runs to 13 residues. CDR1 is SGHAT, CDR2 FQDESV, per germline (reference sequence). CDR3 bases: TGTGCCAGCAGCTTGGAGATACAAGAGACCCAGTACTTC. Encoded protein: CASSLEIQETQYF.

V usage is TRBV3-1 (or the pseudogene TRBV3-2) and J usage is TRBJ2-4; D possibly corresponds to TRBD1 (6 bases). This CDR3 is 16 amino acids long. From germline, CDR1 is LGHDT and CDR2 YNNKEL (reference sequence). V lost 1 base to trimming and J lost 3 bases, with 13 bases between them. The CDR3 DNA reads as TGTGCCAGCAGCCAAGCAGGGGTCGCCGGCAAAAACATTCAGTACTTC. Amino acids: CASSQAGVAGKNIQYF.

The rearrangement joins TRBV7-9 to TRBJ1-1; tentatively, D is TRBD1 (5 bases). CDR1 and CDR2 (germline): SEHNR, FQNEAQ (reference sequence). The CDR3 length is 13 residues. Trimming took 5 bases from V and 1 from J, leaving 8 bases between them. The CDR3 protein is CASSPQGNTEAFF. CDR3 DNA sequence: TGTGCCAGCAGCCCTCAGGGGAACACTGAAGCTTTCTTT.

In its sample, this clone was seen once. The chain is built from TRBV19 and TRBJ2-3; 8 bases line up with TRBD2. This CDR3 spans 15 amino acids. Germline trimming cut 1 base from V and 4 bases from J; bases unmatched to any gene: 4. The germline V gene encodes CDR1 LNHDA and CDR2 SQIVND (reference sequence). The CDR3 bases are TGTGCCAGTAGTATAGCCCTGACTAGCGCAGATACGCAGTATTTT. Encoded protein: CASSIALTSADTQYF.

The chain has TRBV28 and TRBJ1-5; D unclear. The CDR3 is 15 amino acids. V was clipped by 6 bases and J by 2 bases, with 14 bases between them. Germline V CDR1 and CDR2: MDHEN, SYDVKM. This CDR3 reads CASRGGGVGNQPQHF. The CDR3 DNA follows: TGTGCCAGCAGGGGCGGCGGGGTAGGCAATCAGCCCCAGCATTTT.

In DNA, the CDR3 is TGTGCCAGCAGCGTAAGGGGTAACACCGGGGAGCTGTTTTTT. It specifies CASSVRGNTGELFF. The J gene is TRBJ2-2, the V gene TRBV6-6, with D tentatively TRBD1 (5 bases). This CDR3 comprises 14 residues. V lost 6 bases to trimming and J lost 2 bases, with 10 bases between them. Germline V gene lookup returns CDR1 MNHNY and CDR2 SVGAGI (reference sequence).

The chain has TRBV2 and TRBJ1-1, with a tentative D call TRBD1 (5 bases). Trimming shortened V by 5 bases and J by 0 bases, and 7 bases separated the two germline ends. From germline, CDR1 is SNHLY and CDR2 FYNNEI. The CDR3 runs 13 residues. CDR3 protein: CASSMGLNTEAFF. Here the CDR3 DNA reads TGTGCCAGCAGTATGGGGCTGAACACTGAAGCTTTCTTT.